This is a list of T cell receptor beta chains from one sample in a study of T cell clones after liver transplantation. Sequencing was performed with immunoSEQ multiplex PCR; in TCRdb, only in-frame clones are kept and a portion is missing. The sample includes 65,000 to 80,000 clones, roughly 85% of them seen just once. Sequencing was performed on CD4+ T cells from blood, taken at the 22-month timepoint. The receptors derive from a human patient who received a liver transplant. The graft donor may account for some of the T cells. Each CDR3 is given with its conserved first and last residue. Fields, in order: D gene, clone size, V gene, J gene, CDR3 DNA, CDR3 protein. The D gene is left open where the match is weak. Rows give clone size only sometimes, using once, few, many, or a class for an expanded clone.

TRBD2	NA	TRBV4-3	TRBJ2-3	TGCGCCAGCAGCCAAGATCTGCCGTCCGGGACTACCACAGATACGCAGTATTTT	CASSQDLPSGTTTDTQYF
TRBD2	NA	TRBV5-6	TRBJ2-5	TGTGCCAGCAGCTTCATCGAAGCGGGGCGCCAAGAGACCCAGTACTTC	CASSFIEAGRQETQYF
NA	NA	TRBV7-3	TRBJ2-3	TGTGCCAGCAGCTTGAGGGGCGCGGCAGATACGCAGTATTTT	CASSLRGAADTQYF
NA	NA	TRBV15	TRBJ2-5	TGTGCCACCAGCAGAGCAGGCTACCAAGAGACCCAGTACTTC	CATSRAGYQETQYF
TRBD1	NA	TRBV5-6	TRBJ1-1	TGTGCCAGCAGCTGGGGACAGAGCACTGAAGCTTTCTTT	CASSWGQSTEAFF
TRBD1	once	TRBV5-8	TRBJ2-3	TGTGCCAGCAGCTTGGTGGGACAGGTATTCACAGATACGCAGTATTTT	CASSLVGQVFTDTQYF
NA	NA	TRBV9	TRBJ2-6	TGTGCCAGCAGAGGTCCAGGACAGCCCTCCTCTGGGGCCAACGTCCTGACTTTC	CASRGPGQPSSGANVLTF
NA	NA	TRBV11-2	TRBJ2-7	TGTGCCAGCAGCACAAACATTCTGGACGAGCAGTACTTC	CASSTNILDEQYF
NA	few	TRBV7-2	TRBJ2-7	TGTGCCAGCAGCGTTCGGGTCTATGGGCAGTACGAGCAGTACTTC	CASSVRVYGQYEQYF
NA	once	TRBV4-2	TRBJ1-3	TGTGCCAGCAGCCAATATCAGGACACCATATATTTT	CASSQYQDTIYF
TRBD1	NA	TRBV2	TRBJ1-1	TGTGCCAGCAGCGGGACAGGGAGGGAGAACACTGAAGCTTTCTTT	CASSGTGRENTEAFF
TRBD1	NA	TRBV10-3	TRBJ2-7	TGTGCCATCACCCCGGGACAGACCTTAGGCTCCTACGAGCAGTACTTC	CAITPGQTLGSYEQYF
TRBD1	once	TRBV5-1	TRBJ2-7	TGCGCCAGCAGCTTCCACAGGGGGCTAATCGACGAGCAGTACTTC	CASSFHRGLIDEQYF
TRBD1	NA	TRBV19	TRBJ1-5	TGTGCCAGTAGCAGACAGGGGACTCAGCCCCAGCATTTT	CASSRQGTQPQHF
TRBD2	few	TRBV7-2	TRBJ2-7	TGTGCCAGCAGCTTAGTACTAGCGGGAGGGCAAGAGCAGTACTTC	CASSLVLAGGQEQYF
TRBD1	once	TRBV20-1	TRBJ1-3	TGCAGTGATCGACAGGGGAACTTT	CSDRQGNF
TRBD2	NA	TRBV28	TRBJ2-5	TGTGCCAGCAACTCCCGGACTAGCTTCCAAGAGACCCAGTACTTC	CASNSRTSFQETQYF
NA	NA	TRBV11-2	TRBJ2-7	TGTGCCAGCAGCTTAGTGGGGTTTAGTTACGAGCAGTACTTC	CASSLVGFSYEQYF
NA	NA	TRBV11-2	TRBJ2-7	TGTGCCAGCAGCTTAGGGGGGGTACTCCCCTACGAGCAGTACTTC	CASSLGGVLPYEQYF
NA	NA	TRBV2	TRBJ2-1	TGTGCCAGCACCAGACTCAATGAGCAGTTCTTC	CASTRLNEQFF
NA	NA	TRBV5-1	TRBJ1-5	TGCGCCAGCAGCCCTGCCGGGGCCCAGCCCCAGCATTTT	CASSPAGAQPQHF
NA	NA	TRBV5-5	TRBJ1-5	TGTGCCAGCAGCTTAGATGGGAATCAGCCCCAGCATTTT	CASSLDGNQPQHF
NA	NA	TRBV4-2	TRBJ2-1	TGTGCCAGCAGCCAAGATCCGGGGGACGACAATGAGCAGTTCTTC	CASSQDPGDDNEQFF
NA	NA	TRBV18	TRBJ1-1	TGTGCCAGCTCACCACAGGGGAACACTGAAGCTTTCTTT	CASSPQGNTEAFF
NA	NA	TRBV7-2	TRBJ1-5	TGTGCCAGCAGCTACACCGGGACGGCTAATCAGCCCCAGCATTTT	CASSYTGTANQPQHF
NA	NA	TRBV10-3	TRBJ1-4	TGTGCCACCGCGAGGGTTCGCCTAGAAAAACTGTTTTTT	CATARVRLEKLFF
NA	NA	TRBV9	TRBJ1-2	TGTGCCAGCAGCGTAGCTGGGGAAAGCGGCTACACCTTC	CASSVAGESGYTF
NA	NA	TRBV9	TRBJ2-2	TGTGCCAGCAGCGATCAGCCCACCGGGGAGCTGTTTTTT	CASSDQPTGELFF
TRBD1	NA	TRBV4-2	TRBJ1-5	TGTGCCAGCAGCCAGGGACAGGTCTCCAATCAGCCCCAGCATTTT	CASSQGQVSNQPQHF
NA	NA	TRBV9	TRBJ2-3	TGTGCCAGCAGCCCGCCGGGGCGGGGGTGGGGGGCCGATACGCAGTATTTT	CASSPPGRGWGADTQYF
TRBD1	NA	TRBV7-2	TRBJ2-2	TGTGCCAGCAGCCCACGCAGGGGGCAATACGGGGAGCTGTTTTTT	CASSPRRGQYGELFF
TRBD1	NA	TRBV18	TRBJ2-7	TGTGCCAGCTCACCAGGGACAGGGAGCTCCTACGAGCAGTACTTC	CASSPGTGSSYEQYF
NA	few	TRBV5-1	TRBJ2-2	TGCGCCAGCAACACCATGGAGAACACCGGGGAGCTGTTTTTT	CASNTMENTGELFF
TRBD1	NA	TRBV29-1	TRBJ2-2	TGCAGCGCGCCCGGAACAGGGGGATCCACCGGGGAGCTGTTTTTT	CSAPGTGGSTGELFF
NA	NA	TRBV11-1	TRBJ1-3	TGTGCCAGCAGCACCGGGTGGTCCTCTGGAAACACCATATATTTT	CASSTGWSSGNTIYF
NA	NA	TRBV29-1	TRBJ2-1	TGCAGCGTTGTGGGCAGCCTATCCTACAATGAGCAGTTCTTC	CSVVGSLSYNEQFF
TRBD2	NA	TRBV9	TRBJ2-2	TGTGCCAGCAGGACTAGCCTTAACACCGGGGAGCTGTTTTTT	CASRTSLNTGELFF
NA	few	TRBV29-1	TRBJ2-1	TGCAGCGTTGAAGAAACCCTGTCGCTAGCCCTTTCTGAGCAGTTCTTC	CSVEETLSLALSEQFF
TRBD1	few	TRBV6-5	TRBJ1-5	TGTGCCAGGTGGGACAGGAGCAATCAGCCCCAGCATTTT	CARWDRSNQPQHF
TRBD2	NA	TRBV19	TRBJ2-1	TGTGCCAGTAGTACGCTTAGCGGGAGATCCCTGAATGAGCAGTTCTTC	CASSTLSGRSLNEQFF
NA	few	TRBV19	TRBJ1-5	TGTGCCAGTAGTCTTGGTCCTGAATCATTTTTT	CASSLGPESFF
NA	NA	TRBV7-9	TRBJ2-3	TGTGCCAGCAGCTTAGCGTTGAGTAACCGGCCAGATACGCAGTATTTT	CASSLALSNRPDTQYF
NA	NA	TRBV11-3	TRBJ2-2	TGTGCCAGCAGCTTACGCGAGAACGGGGAGCTGTTTTTT	CASSLRENGELFF
NA	once	TRBV5-4	TRBJ2-7	TGTGCCAGCAGCTTGGGAGGCACAACCTACGAGCAGTACTTC	CASSLGGTTYEQYF
TRBD2	NA	TRBV7-9	TRBJ2-5	TGTGCCAGCAGCCCTAGACTAGCGGGATATCAAGAGACCCAGTACTTC	CASSPRLAGYQETQYF
TRBD1	NA	TRBV5-6	TRBJ1-1	TGTGCCAGCAGCTCCACTCCCTGGAGGGGGCTGAACACTGAAGCTTTCTTT	CASSSTPWRGLNTEAFF
TRBD1	NA	TRBV7-2	TRBJ1-5	TGTGCCAGCAGCTTAGTCCAGGGGGCAATTCAGCCCCAGCATTTT	CASSLVQGAIQPQHF
NA	NA	TRBV5-5	TRBJ2-1	TGTGCCAGCTCACCCTCGGCGGAACCTTACAATGAGCAGTTCTTC	CASSPSAEPYNEQFF
TRBD2	NA	TRBV5-1	TRBJ2-7	TGCGCCAGCAGCTTGGGACTAGCGGGGGGGATCTCCTACGAGCAGTACTTC	CASSLGLAGGISYEQYF
NA	NA	TRBV9	TRBJ2-2	TGTGCCAGCAGCGTATGGGGGACCGGGGAGCTGTTTTTT	CASSVWGTGELFF